This entry concerns a single T cell receptor beta chain. No antigen is known for it. This sample was included in a study of shared clonotypes between healthy human individuals. Across the study: Participating donors consisted of two women and three men aged 18 to 49.

Naive CD8 populations comprised CD45RO-negative cells positively selected for CCR7, excluding terminally differentiated effector memory CD45RA+ cells. The donor cohort consisted entirely of Caucasian adults residing in Nashville, Tennessee. The junction had 5 bases not matched to a gene; V was cut back by 3 bases and J by 3 bases. CDR3 size: 15 residues. Per the germline V gene, CDR1 is MNHEY and CDR2 is SMNVEV (reference sequence). TCRdb keeps only in-frame clones here, not all; method: immunoSEQ multiplex PCR. The table shows approximately 650,000 clones, with nearly 97% occurring only once. Whole-study results and caveats: Clonotypes not shared had lower generation probabilities than those common to all four donors. On the whole, naive subsets had larger estimated richness than memory subsets had.

The rearrangement joins TRBV27 to TRBJ1-2, with 9 positions matching TRBD1. This sequence was found in a woman under 40 in good health. What was sequenced was naive CD8+ T cells sorted from blood. The CDR3 loop is CASSFDRGGHYGYTF. In nucleotides, the CDR3 is TGTGCCAGCAGTTTTGACAGGGGGGGACACTATGGCTACACCTTC.